The present TCR beta chain was sequenced within a study of early T cells in non-severe SARS-CoV-2 infection. In the study overall: The input, bulk RNA from unsorted whole blood, was sequenced, and chains were unpaired. Study results and limitations: The VDJdb matching leaned toward anti-spike CD8 responses and overlooked private and CD4 specificities.

This clonotype was seen many times. Antigen: not known. TCRdb analysed the 5' RACE reads with MiXCR anew, one entry per CDR3 protein. This repertoire shows about 76,000 distinct CDR3 sequences, around 11% found once; its top ten account for about 4.4%. V was clipped by 4 bases and J by 5 bases; unmatched bases: 13. Germline values: CDR1 SEHNR, CDR2 FQNEAQ (reference sequence). The CDR3 covers 16 residues. The sequencing input was whole blood. The gene calls are TRBV7-9 and TRBJ2-7, with TRBD1 matching over 8 bases. This sequence was found in an adult who was a healthcare worker with PCR-confirmed SARS-CoV-2 infection or an uninfected control (not recorded which). CDR3 sequence: CASSSPRQGSKDEQYF. For the CDR3, the DNA is TGTGCCAGCAGCTCCCCGAGACAGGGGAGTAAGGACGAGCAGTACTTC.